These T cell receptor beta chains were read from a single sample in a study of shared clonotypes between healthy human individuals. Libraries were prepared by immunoSEQ multiplex PCR; TCRdb keeps only in-frame clonotypes and omits some of them. The table lists some 2,500,000 clones, under 95% of them singletons. Sequenced material: naive CD4+ T cells from PBMCs. The source of these receptors is a man aged 18 to 35 in good health. Some clones in this sample may be carry-over from other donors' samples. The CDR3 runs from the conserved cysteine through the conserved F or W. Fields, in order: J gene, clone size, V gene, D gene, CDR3 DNA, CDR3 protein. A D gene is named only where the DNA matches it firmly. Clone sizes are given selectively: once, few, many, or a class where the clone is expanded.

j_call: TRBJ2-5; clone_size: -; v_call: TRBV18; d_call: -; cdr3_nt: TGTGCCAGCTCACCACCGGCGGGGGCAGGACTTCGCGAGACCCAGTACTTC; cdr3_aa: CASSPPAGAGLRETQYF
j_call: TRBJ1-2; clone_size: -; v_call: TRBV5-1; d_call: -; cdr3_nt: TGCGCCAGCAGCGCTACCACGGGCCTAACTAGGTATGGCTACACCTTC; cdr3_aa: CASSATTGLTRYGYTF
j_call: TRBJ2-7; clone_size: -; v_call: TRBV28; d_call: -; cdr3_nt: TGTGCCAGCAGTCCTCCCGACAGATACTCCTACGAGCAGTACTTC; cdr3_aa: CASSPPDRYSYEQYF
j_call: TRBJ1-2; clone_size: -; v_call: TRBV4-1; d_call: -; cdr3_nt: TGCGCCAGCAGCCGAGAGCCATCCGCTGGCTACACCTTC; cdr3_aa: CASSREPSAGYTF
j_call: TRBJ2-1; clone_size: -; v_call: TRBV25-1; d_call: -; cdr3_nt: TGTGCCAGCAGTGATGTGGTGGAGTACAATGAGCAGTTCTTC; cdr3_aa: CASSDVVEYNEQFF
j_call: TRBJ2-7; clone_size: -; v_call: TRBV19; d_call: -; cdr3_nt: TGTGCCAGTACAGGGGCTGGGGCCTACGAGCAGTACTTC; cdr3_aa: CASTGAGAYEQYF
j_call: TRBJ2-1; clone_size: -; v_call: TRBV4-2; d_call: -; cdr3_nt: TGTGCCAGCAGCCAAGGGATCCTAGCGAGCTCCTACAATGAGCAGTTCTTC; cdr3_aa: CASSQGILASSYNEQFF
j_call: TRBJ2-1; clone_size: -; v_call: TRBV11-2; d_call: -; cdr3_nt: TGTGCCAGCAGCCCCGACAGGAGGACGTTCTTC; cdr3_aa: CASSPDRRTFF
j_call: TRBJ1-2; clone_size: -; v_call: TRBV18; d_call: TRBD1; cdr3_nt: TGTGCCAGCTCACCCATCCCCGAGACAGGGAACACCTTC; cdr3_aa: CASSPIPETGNTF
j_call: TRBJ2-7; clone_size: once; v_call: TRBV5-1; d_call: TRBD2; cdr3_nt: TGCGCCAGCAGCTTCGGACTAGCGGCGTACTCCTACGAGCAGTACTTC; cdr3_aa: CASSFGLAAYSYEQYF